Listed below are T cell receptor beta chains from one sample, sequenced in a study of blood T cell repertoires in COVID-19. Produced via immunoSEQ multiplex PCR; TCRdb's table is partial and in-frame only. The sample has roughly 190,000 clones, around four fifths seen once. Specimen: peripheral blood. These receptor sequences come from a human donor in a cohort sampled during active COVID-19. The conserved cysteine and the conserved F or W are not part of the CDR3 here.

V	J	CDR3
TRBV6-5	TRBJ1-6	ASLGGVTLH
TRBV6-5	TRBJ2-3	ASSTITSTDTQY
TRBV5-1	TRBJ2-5	ASSQSGGQETQY
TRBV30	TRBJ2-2	AWSVQGTGELF
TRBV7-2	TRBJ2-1	ASTPPPGTVGNEQF
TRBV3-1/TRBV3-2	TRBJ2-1	ASSQDARGWNEQF
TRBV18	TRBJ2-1	ASSPSGTSGRAGEQF
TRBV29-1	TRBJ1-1	SVGVEMNTEAF
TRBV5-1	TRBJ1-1	ASSLSRENTEAF
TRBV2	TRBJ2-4	ASRRTSGGVGDIQY
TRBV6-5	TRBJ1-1	ASSTDRQAF
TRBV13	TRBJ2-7	ASSLDRAYEQY
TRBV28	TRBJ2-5	ASTIGGHSETQY